This is a list of T cell receptor beta chains from one sample in a study of blood T cells in healthy people across ages. Each CDR3 protein gets one entry after TCRdb re-called the 5' RACE reads with MiXCR. The sample carries over 1.5 million distinct CDR3 sequences, 49% recorded once. Input material: blood. The receptors were gathered from a woman between 40 and 55 years old in good health. CDR3s include the opening cysteine and the closing phenylalanine or tryptophan. D genes are given only for firm matches.

V gene	J gene	D gene	CDR3 DNA	CDR3 protein
TRBV29-1	TRBJ2-3	NA	TGCAGCGTTGAAGAATCCCCCACAGATACGCAGTATTTT	CSVEESPTDTQYF
TRBV6-1	TRBJ1-4	TRBD1	TGTGCCAGCATTGAGGACAGGGCAAATGAAAAACTGTTTTTT	CASIEDRANEKLFF
TRBV7-9	TRBJ1-4	NA	TGTGCCAGCAGCTTAGTAAGCGTGGCCGCAACTAATGAAAAACTGTTTTTT	CASSLVSVAATNEKLFF
TRBV6-5	TRBJ2-5	TRBD1	TGTGCCAGCAGTTACTCGAGGGACAGGGGGCGGGAGACCCAGTACTTC	CASSYSRDRGRETQYF
TRBV13	TRBJ2-7	NA	TGTGCCAGCAGCTCCCAGGACGGTTACGAGCAGTACTTC	CASSSQDGYEQYF
TRBV7-8	TRBJ2-3	NA	TGTGCCAGCAGCTCCCGCGGTGTAACAGATACGCAGTATTTT	CASSSRGVTDTQYF
TRBV28	TRBJ2-1	NA	TGTGCCAGCAGTCATTCAGGGGACCGTGAGCAGTTCTTC	CASSHSGDREQFF
TRBV12-3/TRBV12-4	TRBJ2-7	NA	TGTGCCAGCAGTTTACGGGGGGCGGCCTACGAGCAGTACTTC	CASSLRGAAYEQYF
TRBV4-2	TRBJ1-6	TRBD1	TGTGCCAGCAGCCAAGATCGGACAGGGGTGAATTCACCCCTCCACTTT	CASSQDRTGVNSPLHF
TRBV11-1	TRBJ2-3	NA	TGTGCCAGCAGCTCCCCGGCAGATTCGCAGTATTTT	CASSSPADSQYF
TRBV20-1	TRBJ1-6	NA	TGCAGTGCTAGTGGGTCGACAATGTCGTCCCTCCACTTT	CSASGSTMSSLHF